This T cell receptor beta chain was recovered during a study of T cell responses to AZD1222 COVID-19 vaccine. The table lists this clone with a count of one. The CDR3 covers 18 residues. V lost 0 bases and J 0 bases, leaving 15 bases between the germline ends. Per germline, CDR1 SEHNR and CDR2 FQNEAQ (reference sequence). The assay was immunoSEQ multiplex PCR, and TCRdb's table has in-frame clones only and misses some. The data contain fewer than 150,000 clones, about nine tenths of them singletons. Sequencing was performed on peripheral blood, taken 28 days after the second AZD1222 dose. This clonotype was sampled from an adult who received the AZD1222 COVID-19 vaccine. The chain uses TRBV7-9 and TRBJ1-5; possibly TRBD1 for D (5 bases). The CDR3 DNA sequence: TGTGCCAGCAGCTTAGCGAGAGGGCCAGGGTATAGCAATCAGCCCCAGCATTTT. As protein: CASSLARGPGYSNQPQHF.